These 29 T cell receptor beta chains were sequenced from one sample in a study of CD8 T cells in Susac syndrome. Reverse transcription used roughly 0.5 to 1 ug RNA and random hexamers. One entry per CDR3 protein, called by TCRdb with MiXCR from the immunoSEQ multiplex PCR reads. Of roughly 200,000 distinct CDR3 sequences in the sample, roughly 94% are singletons; the top ten hold around 0.094%. The sequenced sample was CD4+ T cells from PBMCs. The receptors come from a human donor with Susac syndrome.

The chain combines TRBV20-1 with TRBJ2-7, with 8 nucleotides matching TRBD2. V was clipped by 3 bases and J by 2 bases; unmatched bases: 9. The CDR3 runs to 15 residues. In germline, CDR1 is DFQATT, CDR2 SNEGSKA (reference sequence). CDR3 nucleotide sequence: TGCAGTGCTAGCTCCCTAGCGGGTTATACCTACGAGCAGTACTTC. Translation: CSASSLAGYTYEQYF.

V is TRBV7-2 and J is TRBJ2-4; TRBD1 aligns across 7 bases. The V and J ends lost 1 base and 7 bases, in that order; junction bases with no gene match: 7. The CDR3 sequence is 15 residues long. Germline-derived CDR1 and CDR2 are SGHTA and FQGNSA. CDR3 sequence reads: CASSLVLARGNIQYF. In nucleotides, the CDR3 is TGTGCCAGCAGCTTAGTTCTCGCCAGGGGGAACATTCAGTACTTC.

V and J are TRBV3-1 and TRBJ2-5, with TRBD1 identical over 8 bases. CDR1 is LGHDT, CDR2 YNNKEL, per germline (reference sequence). V shed 8 bases and J 1 base; nucleotides not matched to a gene: 6. The CDR3 sequence is 14 residues long. CDR3 loop: CASAPGTGQETQYF. DNA for the CDR3: TGTGCCAGCGCTCCCGGGACAGGCCAAGAGACCCAGTACTTC.

This chain joins TRBV19 and TRBJ1-6, with 7 bases matching TRBD1. The CDR3 totals 15 residues. After removal of 4 bases from V and 7 bases from J, the junction contained 7 bases not matched to a gene. Germline V CDR1 and CDR2: LNHDA, SQIVND (reference sequence). The CDR3 here is CASSTRPGQNSPLHF. CDR3 DNA: TGTGCCAGTAGTACCCGTCCGGGACAGAATTCACCCCTCCACTTT.

The gene calls are TRBV6-5 and TRBJ2-1; the match to TRBD1 covers 7 bases. V was clipped by 5 bases and J by 7 bases; unmatched bases: 8. Looked up from germline, CDR1 is MNHEY and CDR2 is SVGAGI. This CDR3 is 14 amino acids long. The CDR3 region has the DNA TGTGCCAGCAGTACCCCGGGACAGCGGAATGAGCAGTTCTTC. This gives the protein CASSTPGQRNEQFF.

The chain is built from TRBV20-1 and TRBJ2-5; no clear D. Germline V gene data show CDR1 as DFQATT and CDR2 as SNEGSKA (reference sequence). V gave up 6 bases and J gave up 1 base, with 12 bases separating them. This CDR3 comprises 13 residues. In DNA, the CDR3 is TGCAGTGCCGGATATGAGGTCCAAGAGACCCAGTACTTC. Translated, it gives CSAGYEVQETQYF.

The chain has TRBV15 and TRBJ2-7, with D hard to call. Germline lookup yields CDR1 LNHNV and CDR2 YYDKDF (reference sequence). Trimming removed 3 bases from V and 6 bases from J, with 15 bases in between. The CDR3 has 14 residues. CDR3 sequence: CATSSRRVPGEQYF. The DNA for the CDR3 is TGTGCCACCAGCAGCCGACGGGTGCCGGGCGAGCAGTACTTC.

The sample holds one count of this clonotype. J is TRBJ1-2 and V is TRBV5-1; D possibly corresponds to TRBD1 (5 bases). Germline V gene sequence: CDR1 SGHRS, CDR2 YFSETQ. The V end lost 4 bases, the J end lost 7 bases, and 20 bases lay between the germline ends. The CDR3 is 15 residues long. CDR3 region: CASSMPGARGSGYTF. The CDR3 nucleotides read TGCGCCAGCAGCATGCCGGGCGCAAGGGGCTCTGGCTACACCTTC.

The genes are TRBV25-1 and TRBJ2-2, with no clear D. Germline V lookup: CDR1 MGHDK, CDR2 SYGVNS. V lost 10 bases and J 2 bases, leaving 5 bases between the germline ends. CDR3 length equals 11 residues. The CDR3 is CAIGNTGELFF. The DNA of the CDR3 is TGTGCCATCGGCAACACCGGGGAGCTGTTTTTT.

This clonotype appeared once. This chain uses TRBV11-2 with TRBJ2-7, with D hard to call. CDR3 length: 13 amino acids. Trimming cost V 0 bases and J 6 bases, with 9 bases left between them. Germline V gene lookup returns CDR1 SGHAT and CDR2 FQNNGV. The CDR3 sequence: CASSLDDLAEQYF. CDR3 coding DNA: TGTGCCAGCAGCTTAGACGATTTGGCCGAGCAGTACTTC. Variable domain in full (rest from reference TRBV11-2 and TRBJ2-7): EAGVAQSPRYKIIEKRQSVAFWCNPISGHATLYWYQQILGQGPKLLIQFQNNGVVDDSQLPKDRFSAERLKGVDSTLKIQPAKLEDSAVYLCASSLDDLAEQYFGPGTRLTVT.

This clonotype was picked up a small number of times. The V and J genes are TRBV18 and TRBJ2-2, with D unresolved. Germline V gene lookup returns CDR1 KGHSH and CDR2 LQKENI. The V gene lost 2 bases and the J gene lost 1 base, with 5 bases spanning the gap. The CDR3 is 14 residues long. In nucleotides, the CDR3 is TGTGCCAGCTCACCAACGGGGAACACCGGGGAGCTGTTTTTT. It encodes CASSPTGNTGELFF. The whole variable domain, remainder taken from reference TRBV18 and TRBJ2-2, is NAGVMQNPRHLVRRRGQEARLRCSPMKGHSHVYWYRQLPEEGLKFMVYLQKENIIDESGMPKERFSAEFPKEGPSILRIQQVVRGDSAAYFCASSPTGNTGELFFGEGSRLTVL.

The V and J genes are TRBV7-8 and TRBJ2-2, with 7 positions matching TRBD1. CDR1 is SGHVS, CDR2 FQNEAQ, per germline. V gave up 5 bases and J gave up 5 bases; unmatched junction bases: 8. This CDR3 is built from 15 residues. The CDR3 region is CASSPKGARTGELFF. In DNA form, the CDR3 reads TGTGCCAGCAGCCCTAAGGGGGCGAGGACCGGGGAGCTGTTTTTT. Combining the CDR3 with reference TRBV7-8 and TRBJ2-2 gives the whole variable domain GAGVSQSPRYKVAKRGQDVALRCDPISGHVSLFWYQQALGQGPEFLTYFQNEAQLDKSGLPSDRFFAERPEGSVSTLKIQRTQQEDSAVYLCASSPKGARTGELFFGEGSRLTVL.

The V call is TRBV4-2, the J call TRBJ1-1, with a weak D call TRBD1 (6 bases). This CDR3 spans 14 amino acids. The V end was cut by 6 bases, the J end by 0 bases, with 11 bases between. Germline V gives CDR1 LGHNA, CDR2 YNFKEQ. The DNA for the CDR3 is TGTGCCAGCAGTAAGACAGGACTGAACACTGAAGCTTTCTTT. Translated: CASSKTGLNTEAFF.

The V call is TRBV7-3, the J call TRBJ2-3, with D unresolved. In germline, CDR1 is SGHTA, CDR2 FQGTGA. Trimming removed 4 bases from V and 5 bases from J, with 13 bases in between. This CDR3 has 14 amino acids. In nucleotides, the CDR3 is TGTGCCAGCAGCTCATCACACACGGTAGATACGCAGTATTTT. Protein sequence: CASSSSHTVDTQYF.

V usage is TRBV20-1 and J usage is TRBJ2-3; 12 bases are shared with TRBD2. J was trimmed by 2 bases and V by 0 bases; bases with no gene match: 6. Germline values: CDR1 DFQATT, CDR2 SNEGSKA (reference sequence). The CDR3 is 17 residues long. The CDR3 DNA sequence: TGCAGTGCTAGAGATCGGGCTAGCGGGAGGGTCACAGATACGCAGTATTTT. Translated: CSARDRASGRVTDTQYF.

The chain combines TRBV6-5 with TRBJ2-7; D is possibly TRBD2 (6 bases). The CDR3 length is 12 residues. The V end was cut by 8 bases, the J end by 6 bases, with 14 bases between. The germline gives CDR1 MNHEY, CDR2 SVGAGI. CDR3 residues: CASGRSEVEQYF. The CDR3, as DNA: TGTGCCAGCGGGAGGAGTGAGGTCGAGCAGTACTTC.

The chain employs TRBV27 and TRBJ2-7; 14 bases align to TRBD2. CDR3 length: 16 residues. J lost 2 bases, V lost 5 bases, and 5 bases had no gene match. Germline V gives CDR1 MNHEY, CDR2 SMNVEV (reference sequence). In nucleotides, the CDR3 is TGTGCCAGCAGTGCGGGACTAGCGGGAGATACCTACGAGCAGTACTTC. Translation: CASSAGLAGDTYEQYF.

The chain has TRBV6-6 and TRBJ1-4, with D unclear. Germline-derived CDR1 and CDR2 are MNHNY and SVGAGI (reference sequence). The CDR3 covers 14 residues. V was shortened by 0 bases and J by 3 bases, with 5 bases between the two germline ends. DNA of the CDR3: TGTGCCAGCAGTTACTCGAACCCTAATGAAAAACTGTTTTTT. Its translation is CASSYSNPNEKLFF.

The gene calls are TRBV12-3 or TRBV12-4 and TRBJ1-1, with D perhaps TRBD1 (5 bases). This CDR3 region has 16 residues. Trimming pared 2 bases from V and 4 bases from J, leaving 17 bases between. The CDR3, as DNA: TGTGCCAGCAGTTTATTTGGGGCCGTGGCCGGCACTGAAGCTTTCTTT. It codes for CASSLFGAVAGTEAFF.

This clonotype was counted a single time. This chain links TRBV3-1 with TRBJ2-7; possibly TRBD2 for D (6 bases). Germline values: CDR1 LGHDT, CDR2 YNNKEL (reference sequence). V was trimmed by 3 bases and J by 3 bases, leaving 9 bases between them. CDR3 length equals 13 residues. The DNA of the CDR3 is TGTGCCAGCAGCCATTCGGGAGACTACGAGCAGTACTTC. Translated: CASSHSGDYEQYF.

The rearrangement joins TRBV21-1 to TRBJ2-7. TRBV21-1 is a known pseudogene. This CDR3 contains 14 residues. The DNA for the CDR3 is TGTGCCAGCGGACCAAATCAGGGCATCCACGAGCAGTACTTC. Translating it yields CASGPNQGIHEQYF.

The chain uses TRBV12-3 or TRBV12-4 and TRBJ1-1, with D unclear. The CDR3 totals 15 residues. With 5 bases removed from V and 1 base from J, the gap between germline ends came to 14 bases. The CDR3 coding sequence is TGTGCCAGCAGTGTTCGGACTCCTCGGAACACTGAAGCTTTCTTT. Its translation: CASSVRTPRNTEAFF.

V usage is TRBV20-1 and J usage is TRBJ1-1, with 9 positions matching TRBD1. Germline trimming cut 2 bases from V and 11 bases from J; bases unmatched to any gene: 6. Germline V gene lookup returns CDR1 DFQATT and CDR2 SNEGSKA (reference sequence). The CDR3 sequence is 12 residues long. The chain's CDR3 is CSARPGQGQAFF. The DNA of the CDR3 is TGCAGTGCTAGACCGGGACAGGGCCAGGCTTTCTTT.

The chain recombines TRBV7-2 with TRBJ1-4; tentative D call: TRBD1 (5 bases). Trimming took off 2 bases at V and 5 bases at J, with 12 bases between the two ends. Germline V gene sequence: CDR1 SGHTA, CDR2 FQGNSA. CDR3 length: 15 amino acids. CDR3 nucleotides: TGTGCCAGCAGCTTAAAAGGGGCAGGGAATGAAAAACTGTTTTTT. Protein sequence: CASSLKGAGNEKLFF.

The chain links TRBV30 to TRBJ2-7; D possibly corresponds to TRBD1 (6 bases). The germline V gene has CDR1 GTSNPN and CDR2 SVGIG (reference sequence). The V gene lost 5 bases and the J gene lost 6 bases, with 11 bases spanning the gap. The CDR3 contains 11 residues. CDR3 nucleotides: TGTGCCTGGGGGGGCCTTGGCGAGCAGTACTTC. Protein sequence: CAWGGLGEQYF.

This chain links TRBV14 with TRBJ1-1; possible D gene TRBD1, 5 bases. The CDR3 contains 17 residues. Between the trimmed V and J ends, which lost 4 bases and 5 bases, there was a span of 23 bases. Germline values: CDR1 SGHDN, CDR2 FVKESK. The CDR3 reads CASSPFPLRIRGTEAFF. DNA for the CDR3: TGTGCCAGCAGCCCTTTCCCTTTACGCATCCGGGGGACTGAAGCTTTCTTT.

The rearrangement uses TRBV29-1 and TRBJ2-3; 9 bases match TRBD2. The CDR3 is made up of 15 amino acids. With V trimmed by 6 bases and J by 0 bases, 7 bases remained unmatched. Germline V gene data show CDR1 as SQVTM and CDR2 as ANQGSEA. The CDR3 DNA reads TGCAGCGTGGACGTGGCGGGGGGGAGCACAGATACGCAGTATTTT. Residues: CSVDVAGGSTDTQYF.

V usage is TRBV6-5 and J usage is TRBJ1-2; maybe TRBD1 (5 bases). Germline assignment: CDR1 MNHEY and CDR2 SVGAGI. The CDR3 covers 12 residues. The CDR3 region is CVTGAANYGYTF. In nucleotides, the CDR3 is TGTGTGACCGGGGCTGCTAACTATGGCTACACCTTC.

V and J are TRBV6-2 or TRBV6-3 and TRBJ2-1; TRBD2 aligns across 13 bases. Germline V CDR1 and CDR2: MNHEY, SVGEGT. This CDR3 spans 15 amino acids. The trim removed 6 bases at V and 7 bases at J, leaving 6 bases unmatched. The CDR3 DNA follows: TGTGCCAGCAGCCGACTAGCGGGAGGAGTTAATGAGCAGTTCTTC. It yields the protein CASSRLAGGVNEQFF.